The TCR beta chain described here comes from a study of PD-1 blockade in mismatch repair-deficient tumors. Germline-derived CDR1 and CDR2 are MNHEY and SMNVEV (reference sequence). The CDR3 is 16 residues long. V was shortened by 6 bases and J by 0 bases, with 16 bases between the two germline ends. TCRdb's table, derived via immunoSEQ multiplex PCR, lists solely in-frame clones and lacks some. The sample carries about 100,000 clones, roughly four fifths recorded once. This TCR came from an adult with mismatch repair-deficient cancer. This sequence joins TRBV27 and TRBJ2-3; D possibly corresponds to TRBD1 (7 bases). The sequencing used peripheral blood, collected about 36 weeks after starting pembrolizumab. CDR3 region: CASREQGGFSTDTQYF. As DNA, the CDR3 is TGTGCCAGCAGAGAGCAGGGGGGTTTTAGCACAGATACGCAGTATTTT.